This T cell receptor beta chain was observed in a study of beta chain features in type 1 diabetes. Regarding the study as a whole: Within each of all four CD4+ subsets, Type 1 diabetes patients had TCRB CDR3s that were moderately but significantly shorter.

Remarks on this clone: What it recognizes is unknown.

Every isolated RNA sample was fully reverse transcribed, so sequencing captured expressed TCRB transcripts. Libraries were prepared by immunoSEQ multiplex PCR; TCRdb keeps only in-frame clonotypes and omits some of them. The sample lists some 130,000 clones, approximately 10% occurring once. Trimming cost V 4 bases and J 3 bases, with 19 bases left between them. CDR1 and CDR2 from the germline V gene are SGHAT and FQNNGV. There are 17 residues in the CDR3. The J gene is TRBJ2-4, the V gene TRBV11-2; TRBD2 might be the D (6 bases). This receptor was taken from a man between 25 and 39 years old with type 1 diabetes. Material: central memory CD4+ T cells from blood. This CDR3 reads CASSSTQGLRGKNIQYF. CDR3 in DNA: TGTGCCAGCAGCTCTACCCAGGGACTTAGGGGCAAAAACATTCAGTACTTC.